This TCR beta chain was retrieved from a study of T-cell memory formation after mild COVID-19. This clonotype was counted only a few times. The antigen is unknown. Regarding the study as a whole: Day 15 to 85 contracting clones showed balanced CD4/CD8; later expanders leaned CD4+. Among CD4+ contracting clones, most were CM and EM, and CD8+ ones EMRA. Pre-infection memory contained some responding clones, which suggested that cross-reactive memory had joined.

TCRdb re-derived calls from the 5' RACE reads in MiXCR, one entry per CDR3 protein. The sample yields roughly 150,000 distinct CDR3 sequences, roughly a quarter seen once. This CDR3 has 13 amino acids. V was cut by 4 bases and J by 2 bases, with 7 bases left in between. Germline loops: CDR1 SEHNR, CDR2 FQNEAQ (reference sequence). The source is an adult woman who had mild COVID-19 (a few samples of this study predate the infection). Cell type and time point are not known. The chain employs TRBV7-9 and TRBJ2-3; D unresolved. Specimen: PBMCs or a T cell subset sorted from them (not recorded which). This CDR3 reads CASSSGYTDTQYF. The CDR3 region has the DNA TGTGCCAGCAGCTCAGGATACACAGATACGCAGTATTTT.